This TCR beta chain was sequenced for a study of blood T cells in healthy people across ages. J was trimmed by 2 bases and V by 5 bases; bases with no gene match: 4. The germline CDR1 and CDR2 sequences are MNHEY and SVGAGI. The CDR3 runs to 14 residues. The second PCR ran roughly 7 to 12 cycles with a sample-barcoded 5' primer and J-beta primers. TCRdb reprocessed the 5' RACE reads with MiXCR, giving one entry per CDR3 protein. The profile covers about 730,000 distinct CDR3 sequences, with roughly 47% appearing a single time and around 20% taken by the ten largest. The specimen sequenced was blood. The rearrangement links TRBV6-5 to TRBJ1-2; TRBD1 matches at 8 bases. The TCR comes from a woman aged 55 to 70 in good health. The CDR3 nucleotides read TGTGCCAGCAGTACCCGGACAGGGAACTATGGCTACACCTTC. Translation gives CASSTRTGNYGYTF.